This is a list of T cell receptor delta chains from one sample in a study of human gamma delta and Vdelta1 T cells. TCRdb re-called the PCR reads via CATT. The repertoire holds about 13,000 delta-chain clones, with approximately 51% as singletons. Antigens of these TCRs are unknown. Sequences were obtained from Vdelta1 gamma-delta T cells from blood grown in culture (DOT cells). The receptor set was obtained from a human donor in good health. Both conserved end residues are part of each CDR3. Fields, in order: J gene, V gene, clone size, D gene, CDR3 DNA, CDR3 protein. A D gene is named only where the DNA matches it firmly. Clone sizes are given selectively: once, few, many, or a class where the clone is expanded.

j_call: TRDJ1; v_call: TRDV1; clone_size: -; d_call: TRDD3; cdr3_nt: TGTGCTCTTGGGGAACTATTGGCCCTACGAAGGGGGATCGGCTCCGATAAACTCATCTTT; cdr3_aa: CALGELLALRRGIGSDKLIF
j_call: TRDJ1; v_call: TRDV1; clone_size: -; d_call: -; cdr3_nt: TGTGCTCTTGGGAACCGCCTCCATAATACCGCCACCGATAAACTCATCTTT; cdr3_aa: CALGNRLHNTATDKLIF
j_call: TRDJ1; v_call: TRDV1; clone_size: -; d_call: TRDD3; cdr3_nt: TGTGCTCTTGGGGATCCTATTCCTACATCTCTGGGGGATACCCCTTATAAACTCATCTTT; cdr3_aa: CALGDPIPTSLGDTPYKLIF
j_call: TRDJ1; v_call: TRDV1; clone_size: few; d_call: -; cdr3_nt: TGTGCTCTTGGGGAACCTCGCCCACGGTGGGGACATCCCGATAAACTCATCTTT; cdr3_aa: CALGEPRPRWGHPDKLIF
j_call: TRDJ1; v_call: TRDV1; clone_size: -; d_call: TRDD3; cdr3_nt: TGTGCTCTTGGGGAACTCGAGGACCCAGTACTGGGGGGTCCTTACACCGATAAACTCATCTTT; cdr3_aa: CALGELEDPVLGGPYTDKLIF
j_call: TRDJ1; v_call: TRDV1; clone_size: -; d_call: TRDD3; cdr3_nt: TGTGCTCTTGGGGAATCCCGGCCTTCCGACGACTTTGCACTGGGGGGGGGCGATAAACTCATCTTT; cdr3_aa: CALGESRPSDDFALGGGDKLIF
j_call: TRDJ2; v_call: TRDV1; clone_size: few; d_call: TRDD3; cdr3_nt: TGTGCTCTTGGGGAACAGGGGATACGAAGCCCTTTGACAGCACAACTCTTCTTT; cdr3_aa: CALGEQGIRSPLTAQLFF
j_call: TRDJ1; v_call: TRDV1; clone_size: -; d_call: TRDD3; cdr3_nt: TGTGCTCTTGGGACCGTCTACCCACGATTGGTGGGGGATATAACCTTCTACACCGATAAACTCATCTTT; cdr3_aa: CALGTVYPRLVGDITFYTDKLIF
j_call: TRDJ1; v_call: TRDV1; clone_size: -; d_call: -; cdr3_nt: TGTGCTCTTGGGGCCCCGGGAGGCTACGGGAGGATATGGTACACCGATAAACTCATCTTT; cdr3_aa: CALGAPGGYGRIWYTDKLIF
j_call: TRDJ1; v_call: TRDV1; clone_size: -; d_call: TRDD3; cdr3_nt: TGTGCTCTTGGGGAACTTTGTGGGTCCGGGGACCTTGCCCTGTACTGGGGGATACGCGAAGTCATCTTT; cdr3_aa: CALGELCGSGDLALYWGIREVIF
j_call: TRDJ1; v_call: TRDV1; clone_size: once; d_call: -; cdr3_nt: TGTGCTCTTGGGAATTCCTACGAAAGGGTAAGCCGGGGGATAAAATCCGATAAACTCATCTTT; cdr3_aa: CALGNSYERVSRGIKSDKLIF
j_call: TRDJ1; v_call: TRDV1; clone_size: -; d_call: -; cdr3_nt: TGTGCTCTTGGGGTAATGCCCCCTCTTCCTACGGAGGTGGGGGACCCTGATAAACTCATCTTT; cdr3_aa: CALGVMPPLPTEVGDPDKLIF
j_call: TRDJ1; v_call: TRDV1; clone_size: -; d_call: -; cdr3_nt: TGTGCTCTTGGGGGCCGGGGAGGGGCTACCGGGTTTCGCGCCACCGATAAACTCATCTTT; cdr3_aa: CALGGRGGATGFRATDKLIF
j_call: TRDJ3; v_call: TRDV1; clone_size: few; d_call: -; cdr3_nt: TGTGCTCTTGGGGAACTAGCCCCCCCCCAACATCAGGGGGTTGACAGCTCCTGGGACACCCGACAGATGTTTTTC; cdr3_aa: CALGELAPPQHQGVDSSWDTRQMFF
j_call: TRDJ1; v_call: TRDV1; clone_size: -; d_call: -; cdr3_nt: TGTGCTCTTGGGGAGTCTGTTCCTCACTACTACTACTCGTCCGGGGGACGAGGTACTTACACCGATAAACTCATCTTT; cdr3_aa: CALGESVPHYYYSSGGRGTYTDKLIF
j_call: TRDJ1; v_call: TRDV1; clone_size: -; d_call: TRDD3; cdr3_nt: TGTGCTCTTGGGAGGGGGTACTGGGGTCCTACCGATAAACTCATCTTT; cdr3_aa: CALGRGYWGPTDKLIF
j_call: TRDJ1; v_call: TRDV1; clone_size: few; d_call: -; cdr3_nt: TGTGCTCTTGGGGAACAGTCCAGTTGGACGGATAAACTCATCTTT; cdr3_aa: CALGEQSSWTDKLIF
j_call: TRDJ1; v_call: TRDV1; clone_size: -; d_call: -; cdr3_nt: TGTGCTCTTGGGGAACTTCGGCCTAATATGCTGTCTAAATCCGACACCGATAAACTCATCTTT; cdr3_aa: CALGELRPNMLSKSDTDKLIF
j_call: TRDJ1; v_call: TRDV1; clone_size: -; d_call: TRDD2; cdr3_nt: TGTGCTCTTGGGGTCCACCTTCCTATAGGCCCCCATAGCATCTCGGATAAACTCATCTTT; cdr3_aa: CALGVHLPIGPHSISDKLIF
j_call: TRDJ1; v_call: TRDV1; clone_size: -; d_call: TRDD3; cdr3_nt: TGTGCTCTTGGGGAACTTAGGGGTAGTTCCCCTCCGAACTGGGATACCAACTACACCGATAAACTCATCTTT; cdr3_aa: CALGELRGSSPPNWDTNYTDKLIF
j_call: TRDJ1; v_call: TRDV1; clone_size: few; d_call: TRDD3; cdr3_nt: TGTGCTCTTGGGTTCACGGGGGGATTGGGTGTTCGGACCGATAAACTCATCTTT; cdr3_aa: CALGFTGGLGVRTDKLIF
j_call: TRDJ1; v_call: TRAV29/DV5; clone_size: once; d_call: TRDD3; cdr3_nt: TGTGCAGCAAGGCCTGGAACGCTTCCCCGGACCGTACTGGGGGATACCCAATCTCTTATGTACACCGATAAACTCATCTTT; cdr3_aa: CAARPGTLPRTVLGDTQSLMYTDKLIF
j_call: TRDJ1; v_call: TRDV1; clone_size: -; d_call: -; cdr3_nt: TGTGCTCTTGGGGACTCCGGACTTCGACCCCCCCTACCCCCCCTCAACACCGATAAACTCATCTTT; cdr3_aa: CALGDSGLRPPLPPLNTDKLIF
j_call: TRDJ1; v_call: TRDV1; clone_size: few; d_call: -; cdr3_nt: TGTGCTCTTGGGGGGCCTCCCACGGTTGACACCGATAAACTCATCTTT; cdr3_aa: CALGGPPTVDTDKLIF
j_call: TRDJ1; v_call: TRDV1; clone_size: -; d_call: TRDD3; cdr3_nt: TGTGCTCTTGGGGAAAGTCAAATCTGGGGGATACCGTACACCGATAAACTCATCTTT; cdr3_aa: CALGESQIWGIPYTDKLIF
j_call: TRDJ1; v_call: TRDV3; clone_size: -; d_call: -; cdr3_nt: TGTGCCTCCTTCCGATCCTCAGAGCGAAGGGGACACGGGTACACCGATAAACTCATCTTT; cdr3_aa: CASFRSSERRGHGYTDKLIF